This T cell receptor beta chain was identified in a study of PD-1 blockade in classical Hodgkin lymphoma. Findings and limits, study-wide: Baseline TCR diversity was reportedly lower in newly diagnosed patients than healthy donors. CD4+ TCR diversity rose significantly by C4D1, and CD8+ TCR diversity did not.

The time point is: cycle 4 day 1 (C4D1), after more than 5 weeks of nivolumab. Each patient experienced a relapse that followed autologous stem cell transplantation, and brentuximab vedotin exposure varied. Libraries were prepared by immunoSEQ multiplex PCR; TCRdb keeps only in-frame clonotypes and omits some of them. The sample holds 40,000 to 55,000 clones, over 70% seen once. The CDR3 extends over 14 amino acids. The germline CDR1 and CDR2 sequences are SNHLY and FYNNEI. Trimming pared 6 bases from V and 8 bases from J, leaving 17 bases between. Details on this clone: No antigen is known for it.

The specimen was peripheral blood mononuclear cells (PBMCs), collected before the fourth cycle of nivolumab. The TCR sequence derives from a human donor with classical Hodgkin lymphoma. The rearrangement joins TRBV2 to TRBJ2-1; D is perhaps TRBD2 (5 bases). The CDR3 reads CASRELLGSDEQFF. DNA of the CDR3: TGTGCCAGCAGAGAGCTTCTGGGGAGTGATGAGCAGTTCTTC.